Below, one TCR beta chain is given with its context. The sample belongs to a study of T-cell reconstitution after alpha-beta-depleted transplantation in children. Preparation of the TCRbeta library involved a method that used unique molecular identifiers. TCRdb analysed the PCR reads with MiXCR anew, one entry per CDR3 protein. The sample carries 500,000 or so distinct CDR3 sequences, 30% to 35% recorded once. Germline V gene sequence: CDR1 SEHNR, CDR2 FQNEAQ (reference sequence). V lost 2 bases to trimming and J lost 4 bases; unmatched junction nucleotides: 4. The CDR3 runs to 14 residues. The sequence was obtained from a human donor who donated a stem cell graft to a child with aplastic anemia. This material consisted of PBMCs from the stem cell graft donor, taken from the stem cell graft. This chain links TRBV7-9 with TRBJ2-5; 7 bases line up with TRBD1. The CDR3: CASSLTGAGETQYF. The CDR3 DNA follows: TGTGCCAGCAGCTTAACAGGGGCAGGAGAGACCCAGTACTTC.